This T cell receptor beta chain was sequenced for a study of T-cell memory formation after mild COVID-19. Study-wide background: Largely donor-specific TCR clusters were found.

The germline V gene has CDR1 MGHRA and CDR2 YSYEKL. The CDR3 length is 17 residues. V was pared by 3 bases and J by 6 bases, with 12 bases of the junction left unmatched. There are a few counts of this clonotype. Its matching antigen is unknown. TCRdb called the 5' RACE reads again in MiXCR, with one record for every CDR3 protein. The sample holds fewer than 700,000 distinct CDR3 sequences, about a fifth seen once. General study findings and limits: Clones shrinking from day 15 to 85 showed even CD4/CD8 mixes; later expanders tilted CD4+.

This clonotype was obtained from an adult woman who had mild COVID-19 (a few samples of this study predate the infection). Cell type and time point are not known. This rearrangement joins TRBV4-1 to TRBJ1-5; 9 bases line up with TRBD1. Sequencing was done on a sample of PBMCs or a T cell subset sorted from them (not recorded which). The CDR3 reads CASSQGKPGQGLQPQHF. The DNA of the CDR3 is TGCGCCAGCAGCCAGGGGAAACCGGGACAGGGCCTTCAGCCCCAGCATTTT.